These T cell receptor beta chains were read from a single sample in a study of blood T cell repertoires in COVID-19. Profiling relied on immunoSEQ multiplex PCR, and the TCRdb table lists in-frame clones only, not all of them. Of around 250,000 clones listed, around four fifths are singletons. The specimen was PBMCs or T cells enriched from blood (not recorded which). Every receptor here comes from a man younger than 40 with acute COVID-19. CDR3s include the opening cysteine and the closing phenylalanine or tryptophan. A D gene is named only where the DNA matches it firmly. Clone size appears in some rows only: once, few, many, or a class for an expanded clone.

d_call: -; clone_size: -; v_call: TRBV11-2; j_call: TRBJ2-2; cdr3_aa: CASSRERTGELFF; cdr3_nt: TGTGCCAGCAGCAGGGAGCGCACCGGGGAGCTGTTTTTT
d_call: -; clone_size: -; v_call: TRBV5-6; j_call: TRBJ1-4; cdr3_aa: CASSSDSSNEKLFF; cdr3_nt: TGTGCCAGCAGCTCGGACAGTTCTAATGAAAAACTGTTTTTT
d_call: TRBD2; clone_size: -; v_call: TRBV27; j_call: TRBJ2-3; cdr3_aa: CASRQPGLAGGRTDTQYF; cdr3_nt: TGTGCCAGCAGACAACCGGGACTAGCGGGGGGGCGGACAGATACGCAGTATTTT
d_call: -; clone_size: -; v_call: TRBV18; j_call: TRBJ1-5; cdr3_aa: CASSPLSNQPQHF; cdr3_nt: TGTGCCAGCTCACCCCTGAGCAATCAGCCCCAGCATTTT
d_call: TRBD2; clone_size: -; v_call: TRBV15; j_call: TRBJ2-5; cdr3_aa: CATSRGSGAETQYF; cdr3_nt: TGTGCCACCAGCAGAGGGAGCGGGGCGGAGACCCAGTACTTC
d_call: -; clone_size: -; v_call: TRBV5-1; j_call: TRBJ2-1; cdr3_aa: CASSLIYSGDEQFF; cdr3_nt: TGCGCCAGCAGCCTAATATACAGCGGCGATGAGCAGTTCTTC
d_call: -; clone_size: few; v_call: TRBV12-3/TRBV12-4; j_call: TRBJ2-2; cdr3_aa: CASTQPKTGELFF; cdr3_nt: TGTGCCAGCACCCAACCTAAAACCGGGGAGCTGTTTTTT
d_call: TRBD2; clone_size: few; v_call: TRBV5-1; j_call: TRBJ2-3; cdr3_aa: CASSQLAGDTDTQYF; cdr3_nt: TGCGCCAGCAGCCAACTAGCGGGGGACACAGATACGCAGTATTTT
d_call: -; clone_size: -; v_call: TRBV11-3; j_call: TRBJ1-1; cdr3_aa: CASSLDLASRTEAFF; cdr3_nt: TGTGCCAGCAGCTTAGATTTGGCCAGTCGCACTGAAGCTTTCTTT
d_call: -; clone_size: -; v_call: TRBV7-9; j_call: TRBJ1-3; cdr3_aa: CAPREGISGNTIYF; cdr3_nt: TGTGCCCCGAGGGAGGGTATCTCTGGAAACACCATATATTTT
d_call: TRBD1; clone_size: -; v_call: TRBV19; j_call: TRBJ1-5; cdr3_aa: CASRSEGQGVNQPQHF; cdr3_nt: TGTGCCAGTAGGTCCGAGGGACAGGGGGTTAATCAGCCCCAGCATTTT
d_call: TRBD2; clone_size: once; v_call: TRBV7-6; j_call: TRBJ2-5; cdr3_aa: CASSPGLAGGMQETQYF; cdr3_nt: TGTGCCAGCAGCCCAGGACTAGCGGGGGGGATGCAAGAGACCCAGTACTTC
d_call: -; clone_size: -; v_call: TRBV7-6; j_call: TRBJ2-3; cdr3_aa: CASSLVAGSSTDTQYF; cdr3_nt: TGTGCCAGCAGCTTAGTGGCGGGGTCTAGCACAGATACGCAGTATTTT
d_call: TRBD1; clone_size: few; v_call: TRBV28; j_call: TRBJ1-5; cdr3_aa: CASSIRTGSNQPQHF; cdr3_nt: TGTGCCAGCAGTATAAGGACAGGGAGCAATCAGCCCCAGCATTTT
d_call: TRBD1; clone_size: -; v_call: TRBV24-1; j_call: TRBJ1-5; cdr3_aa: CATSDAGGISNQPQHF; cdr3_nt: TGTGCCACCAGTGATGCAGGGGGTATAAGCAATCAGCCCCAGCATTTT
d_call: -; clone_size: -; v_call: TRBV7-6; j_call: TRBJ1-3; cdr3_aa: CASSATGYSGNTIYF; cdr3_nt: TGTGCCAGCAGCGCTACAGGCTACTCTGGAAACACCATATATTTT
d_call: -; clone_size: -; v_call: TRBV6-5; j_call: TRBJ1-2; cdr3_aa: CASSYGGGSNYGYTF; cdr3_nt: TGTGCCAGCAGTTATGGGGGGGGGAGCAACTATGGCTACACCTTC
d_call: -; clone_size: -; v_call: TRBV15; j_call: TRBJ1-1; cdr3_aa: CATSRERNTEAFF; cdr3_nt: TGTGCCACCAGCAGAGAGAGGAACACTGAAGCTTTCTTT
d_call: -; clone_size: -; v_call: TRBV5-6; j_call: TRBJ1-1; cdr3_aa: CASSLIGALGNEAFF; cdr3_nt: TGTGCCAGCAGCTTAATAGGGGCGCTGGGAAATGAAGCTTTCTTT
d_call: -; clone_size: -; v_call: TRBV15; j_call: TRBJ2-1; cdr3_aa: CATSSGTSTYNEQFF; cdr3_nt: TGTGCCACCAGCAGTGGGACTTCTACCTACAATGAGCAGTTCTTC
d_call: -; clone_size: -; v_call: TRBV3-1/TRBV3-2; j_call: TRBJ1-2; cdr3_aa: CASSWAGGAVTF; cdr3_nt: -
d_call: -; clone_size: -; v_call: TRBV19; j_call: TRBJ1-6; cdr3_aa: CASSSQGSSYNSPLHF; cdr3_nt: TGTGCCAGTAGTTCACAGGGTAGCTCCTATAATTCACCCCTCCACTTT
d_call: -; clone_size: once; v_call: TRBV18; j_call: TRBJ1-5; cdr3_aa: CASSPPGPRGHQPQHF; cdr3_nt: TGTGCCAGCTCACCACCCGGGCCAAGGGGTCATCAGCCCCAGCATTTT
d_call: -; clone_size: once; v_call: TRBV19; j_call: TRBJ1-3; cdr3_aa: CASGDFLNSGNTIYF; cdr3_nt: TGTGCCAGTGGGGACTTTCTGAACTCTGGAAACACCATATATTTT
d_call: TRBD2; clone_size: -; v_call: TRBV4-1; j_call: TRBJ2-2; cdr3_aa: CASSPRVPAGDTGELFF; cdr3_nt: TGCGCCAGCAGCCCCAGAGTCCCAGCGGGGGACACCGGGGAGCTGTTTTTT
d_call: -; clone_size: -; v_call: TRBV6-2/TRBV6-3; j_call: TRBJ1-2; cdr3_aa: CASSYLVRSPNYGYTF; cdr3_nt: TGTGCCAGCAGTTACTTGGTCCGAAGCCCAAACTATGGCTACACCTTC
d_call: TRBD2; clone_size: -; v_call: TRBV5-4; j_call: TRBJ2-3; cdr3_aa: CASSRTSGGDTQYF; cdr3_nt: TGTGCCAGCAGCCGAACGTCGGGGGGGGATACGCAGTATTTT
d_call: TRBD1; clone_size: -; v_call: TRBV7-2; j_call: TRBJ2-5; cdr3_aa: CASSLGQGRTETQYF; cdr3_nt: TGTGCCAGCAGCTTAGGACAGGGGCGAACAGAGACCCAGTACTTC
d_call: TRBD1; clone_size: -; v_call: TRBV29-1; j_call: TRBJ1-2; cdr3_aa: CSVVTGTTYGYTF; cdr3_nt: TGCAGCGTTGTGACAGGGACCACCTATGGCTACACCTTC
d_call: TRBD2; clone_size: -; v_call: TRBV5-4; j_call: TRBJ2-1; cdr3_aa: CASSLVTSGSWNEQFF; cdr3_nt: TGTGCCAGCAGCTTGGTGACTAGCGGGAGTTGGAATGAGCAGTTCTTC
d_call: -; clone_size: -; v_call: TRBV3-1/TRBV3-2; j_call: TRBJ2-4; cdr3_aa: CASSQPVGVAKNIQYF; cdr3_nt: TGTGCCAGCAGCCAACCGGTCGGGGTAGCCAAAAACATTCAGTACTTC
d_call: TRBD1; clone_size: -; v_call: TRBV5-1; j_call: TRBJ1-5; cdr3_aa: CASSLGTGAPNQPQHF; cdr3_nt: TGCGCCAGCAGCTTGGGGACAGGGGCCCCAAATCAGCCCCAGCATTTT
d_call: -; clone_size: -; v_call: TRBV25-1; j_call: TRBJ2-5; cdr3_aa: CASSKARLGETQYF; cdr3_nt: TGTGCCAGCAGTAAAGCAAGGCTCGGGGAGACCCAGTACTTC
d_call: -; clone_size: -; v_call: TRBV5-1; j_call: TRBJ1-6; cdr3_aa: CASSAGGANSPLHF; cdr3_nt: TGCGCCAGCAGCGCTGGGGGGGCGAATTCACCCCTCCACTTT
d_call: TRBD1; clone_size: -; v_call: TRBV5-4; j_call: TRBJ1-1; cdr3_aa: CASSSRTGEGTEAFF; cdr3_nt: TGTGCCAGCAGCTCGAGGACAGGAGAAGGAACTGAAGCTTTCTTT
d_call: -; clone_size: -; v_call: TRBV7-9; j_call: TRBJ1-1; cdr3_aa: CASSSPGGIEPEAFF; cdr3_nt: TGTGCCAGCAGCAGCCCCGGGGGGATCGAACCTGAAGCTTTCTTT
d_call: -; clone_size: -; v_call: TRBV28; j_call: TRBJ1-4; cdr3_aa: CASSLTRALNEKLFF; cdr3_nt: TGTGCCAGCAGTTTAACCAGGGCCCTTAATGAAAAACTGTTTTTT
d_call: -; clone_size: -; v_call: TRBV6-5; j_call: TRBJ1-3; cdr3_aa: CASGREGNSGNTIYF; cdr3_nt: TGTGCCAGCGGCAGGGAGGGCAACTCTGGAAACACCATATATTTT
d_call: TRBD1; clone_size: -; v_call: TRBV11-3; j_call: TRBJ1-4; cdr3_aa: CASSSSNGTGQNEKLFF; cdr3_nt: TGTGCCAGCAGCTCTTCGAATGGGACAGGTCAAAATGAAAAACTGTTTTTT
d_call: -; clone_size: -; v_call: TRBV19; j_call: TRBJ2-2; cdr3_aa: CASSIVLTGELFF; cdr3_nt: TGTGCCAGTAGTATTGTTCTTACCGGGGAGCTGTTTTTT
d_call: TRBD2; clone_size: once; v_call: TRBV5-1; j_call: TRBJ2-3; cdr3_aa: CASSISGRASTDTQYF; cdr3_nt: TGTGCCAGCAGCATTAGCGGGAGGGCCAGCACAGATACGCAGTATTTT
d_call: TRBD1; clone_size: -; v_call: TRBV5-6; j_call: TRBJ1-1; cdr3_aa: CASSGDRGRTEAFF; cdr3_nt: TGTGCCAGCAGCGGGGACAGGGGGCGGACTGAAGCTTTCTTT
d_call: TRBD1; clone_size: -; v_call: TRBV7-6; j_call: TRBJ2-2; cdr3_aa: CASSSQGRTGTGELFF; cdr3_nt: TGTGCCAGCAGCTCGCAGGGAAGGACAGGCACCGGGGAGCTGTTTTTT
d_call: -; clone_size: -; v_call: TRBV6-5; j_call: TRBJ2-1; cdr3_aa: CASSKQGAEQFF; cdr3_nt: TGTGCCAGCAGCAAACAGGGTGCGGAGCAGTTCTTC